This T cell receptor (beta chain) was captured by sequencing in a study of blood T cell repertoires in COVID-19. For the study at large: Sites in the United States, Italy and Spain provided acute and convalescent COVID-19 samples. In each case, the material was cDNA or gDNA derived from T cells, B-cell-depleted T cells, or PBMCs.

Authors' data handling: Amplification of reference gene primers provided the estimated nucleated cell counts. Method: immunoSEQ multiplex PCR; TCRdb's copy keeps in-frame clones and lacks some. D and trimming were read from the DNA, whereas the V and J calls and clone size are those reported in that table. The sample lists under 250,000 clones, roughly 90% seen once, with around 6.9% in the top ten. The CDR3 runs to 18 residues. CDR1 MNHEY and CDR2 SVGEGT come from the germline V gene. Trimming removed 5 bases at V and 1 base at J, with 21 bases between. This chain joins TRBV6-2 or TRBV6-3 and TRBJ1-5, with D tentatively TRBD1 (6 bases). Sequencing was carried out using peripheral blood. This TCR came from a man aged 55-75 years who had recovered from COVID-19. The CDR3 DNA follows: TGTGCCAGCAGTCCCAGGGACACTTCAGTGGGGAGCAATCAGCCCCAGCATTTT. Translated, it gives CASSPRDTSVGSNQPQHF.